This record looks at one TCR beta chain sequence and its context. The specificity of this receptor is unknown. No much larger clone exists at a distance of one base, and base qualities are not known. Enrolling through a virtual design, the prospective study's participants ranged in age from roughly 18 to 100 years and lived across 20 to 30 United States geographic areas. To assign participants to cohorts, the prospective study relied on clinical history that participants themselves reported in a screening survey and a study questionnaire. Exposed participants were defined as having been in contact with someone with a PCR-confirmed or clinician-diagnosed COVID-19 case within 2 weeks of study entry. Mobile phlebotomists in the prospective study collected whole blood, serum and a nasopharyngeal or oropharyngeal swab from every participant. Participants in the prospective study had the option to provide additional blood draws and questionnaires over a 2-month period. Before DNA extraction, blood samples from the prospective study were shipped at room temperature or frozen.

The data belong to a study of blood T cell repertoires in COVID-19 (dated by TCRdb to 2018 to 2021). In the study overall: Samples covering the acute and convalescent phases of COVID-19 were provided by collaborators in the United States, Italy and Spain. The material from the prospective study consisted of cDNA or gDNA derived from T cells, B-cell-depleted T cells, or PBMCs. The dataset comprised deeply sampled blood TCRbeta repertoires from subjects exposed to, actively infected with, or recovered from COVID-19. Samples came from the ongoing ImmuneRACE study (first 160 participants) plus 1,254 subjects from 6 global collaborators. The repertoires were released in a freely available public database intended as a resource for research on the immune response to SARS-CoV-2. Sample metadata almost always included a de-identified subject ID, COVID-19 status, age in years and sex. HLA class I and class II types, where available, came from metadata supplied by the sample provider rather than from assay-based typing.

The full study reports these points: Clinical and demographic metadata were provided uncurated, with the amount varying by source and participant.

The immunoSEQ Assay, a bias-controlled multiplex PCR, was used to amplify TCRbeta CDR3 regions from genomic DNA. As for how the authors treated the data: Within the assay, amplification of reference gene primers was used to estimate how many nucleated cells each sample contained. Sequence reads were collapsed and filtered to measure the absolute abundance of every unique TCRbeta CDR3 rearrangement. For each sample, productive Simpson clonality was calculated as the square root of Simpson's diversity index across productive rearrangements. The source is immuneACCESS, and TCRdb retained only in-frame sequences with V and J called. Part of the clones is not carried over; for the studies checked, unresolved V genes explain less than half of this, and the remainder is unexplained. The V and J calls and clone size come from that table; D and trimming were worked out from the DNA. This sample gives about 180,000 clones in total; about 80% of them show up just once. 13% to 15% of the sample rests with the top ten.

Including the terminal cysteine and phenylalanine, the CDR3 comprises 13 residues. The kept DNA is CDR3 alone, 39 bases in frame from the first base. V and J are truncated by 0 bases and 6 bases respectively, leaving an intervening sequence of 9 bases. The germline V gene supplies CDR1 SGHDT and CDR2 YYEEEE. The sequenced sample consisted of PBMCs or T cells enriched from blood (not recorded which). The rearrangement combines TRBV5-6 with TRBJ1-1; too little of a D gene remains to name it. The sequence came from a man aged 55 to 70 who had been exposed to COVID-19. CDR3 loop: CASSLGGVPEAFF. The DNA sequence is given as TGTGCCAGCAGCTTGGGTGGAGTCCCTGAAGCTTTCTTT.